Listed below are T cell receptor beta chains from one sample, sequenced in a study of tumor-infiltrating lymphocytes in primary liver carcinoma. Using its own MiXCR run on the multiplex PCR reads, TCRdb lists one record per CDR3 protein. This sample has roughly 20,000 distinct CDR3 sequences, with around three quarters found just once. Sequencing was performed on liver tumor tissue from sampling region 1. The receptors here all came from a man in his forties with primary liver carcinoma and hepatitis B virus infection. The CDR3 runs from the conserved cysteine through the conserved F or W. Each record gives: J gene, clone size, D gene, V gene, CDR3 DNA, CDR3 protein. A D gene is named only where the DNA matches it firmly. Where a row states a size, it is once, few, many or the class of an expanded clone; other rows omit it.

J gene: TRBJ2-5; clone size: NA; D gene: NA; V gene: TRBV30; CDR3 DNA: TGTGCCTGTAGTGAGAGCCTAGAGGCCCAGTACTTC; CDR3 protein: CACSESLEAQYF
J gene: TRBJ1-1; clone size: NA; D gene: NA; V gene: TRBV4-1; CDR3 DNA: TGCGTCAGCAGCCAAGACCGAGGGGGATTAGAAGCTTTCTTT; CDR3 protein: CVSSQDRGGLEAFF
J gene: TRBJ1-1; clone size: NA; D gene: NA; V gene: TRBV6-2/TRBV6-3; CDR3 DNA: TGTGCCAGCAGTTACCCAGAGGTGAACAATGAAACTTTCTTT; CDR3 protein: CASSYPEVNNETFF
J gene: TRBJ2-7; clone size: many; D gene: TRBD1; V gene: TRBV4-1; CDR3 DNA: TGCGCCAGCAGCCAAGAAGACAGGGACTCCTACGAGCAGTACTTC; CDR3 protein: CASSQEDRDSYEQYF
J gene: TRBJ2-7; clone size: once; D gene: TRBD1; V gene: TRBV11-2; CDR3 DNA: TGTGCCAGCAATCTAATTCTAGTTCAGGGGGTATGGGGCGAGCAGTACTTC; CDR3 protein: CASNLILVQGVWGEQYF
J gene: TRBJ2-1; clone size: NA; D gene: TRBD2; V gene: TRBV11-2; CDR3 DNA: TGTGCCAGCGGCCCCCAGCGGGAGGAGTTGGGTGAGCAGTTCTTC; CDR3 protein: CASGPQREELGEQFF
J gene: TRBJ2-3; clone size: NA; D gene: NA; V gene: TRBV6-5; CDR3 DNA: TGTGTCAGCAGTTTTAACTGGGGTACAAATACGCAGTATTTT; CDR3 protein: CVSSFNWGTNTQYF
J gene: TRBJ2-5; clone size: NA; D gene: NA; V gene: TRBV29-1; CDR3 DNA: TGCAGGGTTTACATCACGCAAGAGACCCAGTACTTC; CDR3 protein: CRVYITQETQYF
J gene: TRBJ2-3; clone size: NA; D gene: NA; V gene: TRBV28; CDR3 DNA: TGTGCCAGCATGGGGACGGTCCAGGGACTTCATGGGGGAGATACGCAGTATTTT; CDR3 protein: CASMGTVQGLHGGDTQYF
J gene: TRBJ2-7; clone size: NA; D gene: TRBD1; V gene: TRBV6-1; CDR3 DNA: TGTACCAGCAGAGGGGGACAGGGGAGCCCCTACGAGCAGAACTTC; CDR3 protein: CTSRGGQGSPYEQNF
J gene: TRBJ2-2; clone size: NA; D gene: NA; V gene: TRBV11-2; CDR3 DNA: TGTGCCAGCAGTTTAATGGGGGCTTCCGGGGAGCTGTTTTTT; CDR3 protein: CASSLMGASGELFF
J gene: TRBJ1-5; clone size: few; D gene: NA; V gene: TRBV6-2/TRBV6-3; CDR3 DNA: TGTGCCAGCAGTTTGGACAGTTATATCAATCAGCCCCAGTACTTT; CDR3 protein: CASSLDSYINQPQYF
J gene: TRBJ2-2; clone size: many; D gene: NA; V gene: TRBV7-9; CDR3 DNA: TGTGCCAGCAGGTCGAACACCGGGGAGCTGTTTTTT; CDR3 protein: CASRSNTGELFF
J gene: TRBJ2-1; clone size: few; D gene: NA; V gene: TRBV7-2; CDR3 DNA: TGTGCCAGCAGCTTAGCCGCGGGGGCCAATGAGCAGTTCTTC; CDR3 protein: CASSLAAGANEQFF
J gene: TRBJ2-1; clone size: few; D gene: TRBD2; V gene: TRBV20-1; CDR3 DNA: TGCAGTGCAGAGATTACTAGCGGGAGGAACTATGAGCAGTTCTTC; CDR3 protein: CSAEITSGRNYEQFF
J gene: TRBJ2-5; clone size: NA; D gene: NA; V gene: TRBV11-2; CDR3 DNA: TGTGCCAGGAGCTTAACAGAAGGGGGCTCGGGGGAGACCCAATACTTC; CDR3 protein: CARSLTEGGSGETQYF
J gene: TRBJ2-1; clone size: NA; D gene: NA; V gene: TRBV11-2; CDR3 DNA: TGTGCCAGCAGCTTAGAGCTGGTCGTTAACTACAACGGGCAGTTCTTC; CDR3 protein: CASSLELVVNYNGQFF
J gene: TRBJ2-1; clone size: NA; D gene: TRBD2; V gene: TRBV25-1; CDR3 DNA: TGTGCCACCTGTGAATCAACTAGCGGGAGTCTCAACAATGAGCAGTTCTTC; CDR3 protein: CATCESTSGSLNNEQFF
J gene: TRBJ2-1; clone size: NA; D gene: TRBD2; V gene: TRBV5-5; CDR3 DNA: TGCGTCAGCAGCTCGGGACTAGCCATGGGTTACTACAATGAGCAGTTCTTC; CDR3 protein: CVSSSGLAMGYYNEQFF
J gene: TRBJ2-1; clone size: NA; D gene: TRBD1; V gene: TRBV5-1; CDR3 DNA: TGCGCCAGCAGGGTGCAGGGGGCGGACAATGAGCAGTTATTC; CDR3 protein: CASRVQGADNEQLF
J gene: TRBJ2-7; clone size: many; D gene: NA; V gene: TRBV25-1; CDR3 DNA: TGTGCCAGCAGTGAAGAGGAGACCTACGAGCAGTACTTC; CDR3 protein: CASSEEETYEQYF
J gene: TRBJ2-1; clone size: NA; D gene: NA; V gene: TRBV11-2; CDR3 DNA: TGTGCCAGCAGCATAGTGCTGGTTGTTAACTACAATGAGCAATTCTTC; CDR3 protein: CASSIVLVVNYNEQFF
J gene: TRBJ1-1; clone size: many; D gene: NA; V gene: TRBV5-4; CDR3 DNA: TGTGCCAGCAGCTTGGAAGTAGGGGCATATGAAGCTTTCTTT; CDR3 protein: CASSLEVGAYEAFF
J gene: TRBJ1-2; clone size: few; D gene: NA; V gene: TRBV15; CDR3 DNA: TGTGCCACCAGCAGAGATCCGGGCAGTAACTATGGCTACACCTTC; CDR3 protein: CATSRDPGSNYGYTF
J gene: TRBJ2-1; clone size: NA; D gene: NA; V gene: TRBV7-8; CDR3 DNA: TGTGCCAGCAACTCTGACTTCGGCGGTATCTACAATGAGCAGTCCTTC; CDR3 protein: CASNSDFGGIYNEQSF
J gene: TRBJ1-1; clone size: once; D gene: TRBD1; V gene: TRBV4-2; CDR3 DNA: TGTGCCAGCAGCCGAGAGTACGGACAGGGTTTTTGGACTGAGACTTTCTTT; CDR3 protein: CASSREYGQGFWTETFF
J gene: TRBJ2-7; clone size: NA; D gene: TRBD1; V gene: TRBV28; CDR3 DNA: TGTGTCAGCATCCAGACAGGGGACTCCTACGAGCAGTACTTC; CDR3 protein: CVSIQTGDSYEQYF
J gene: TRBJ1-5; clone size: NA; D gene: NA; V gene: TRBV11-2; CDR3 DNA: TGTGCCAGTAGCGCCAGCACAGATATGCAGCATTTT; CDR3 protein: CASSASTDMQHF
J gene: TRBJ2-3; clone size: NA; D gene: NA; V gene: TRBV11-2; CDR3 DNA: TGTGCCGGCAGCTTAGTTACGCTAGCGTACGACGAAAGCACAGATACGCAGTATTTT; CDR3 protein: CAGSLVTLAYDESTDTQYF
J gene: TRBJ2-1; clone size: once; D gene: NA; V gene: TRBV5-4; CDR3 DNA: TGTGTCAGCAGCTTGGTATTCGACAATGAGCAGTTATTC; CDR3 protein: CVSSLVFDNEQLF
J gene: TRBJ1-5; clone size: NA; D gene: NA; V gene: TRBV6-2/TRBV6-3; CDR3 DNA: TGTGCCAGCAGTTACTCCGTACAGGCCCAGTGGCCTCAGCAATTT; CDR3 protein: CASSYSVQAQWPQQF
J gene: TRBJ2-2; clone size: NA; D gene: NA; V gene: TRBV6-5; CDR3 DNA: TGTACCAGCAAGGACATAAGGAACATCGGGGAGCTGTTTTTC; CDR3 protein: CTSKDIRNIGELFF
J gene: TRBJ1-1; clone size: many; D gene: TRBD1; V gene: TRBV11-2; CDR3 DNA: TGTGCCAGCAGTCGAGGGGGCGCAGGTCCTTGGGGGAACACTGAAGCTTTCTTT; CDR3 protein: CASSRGGAGPWGNTEAFF
J gene: TRBJ2-1; clone size: few; D gene: NA; V gene: TRBV5-6; CDR3 DNA: TGTGCCAGCAGCTTTGGTAGAAGCAATGAGCAGTTCTTC; CDR3 protein: CASSFGRSNEQFF
J gene: TRBJ2-5; clone size: NA; D gene: NA; V gene: TRBV11-2; CDR3 DNA: TGTGCCAGCAACTTAACAGCAGGAGGCTCGGGGGAGATCCAGTACTTC; CDR3 protein: CASNLTAGGSGEIQYF
J gene: TRBJ1-5; clone size: NA; D gene: TRBD1; V gene: TRBV11-2; CDR3 DNA: TGTGCCAGTAGCTTGGGACAGGGGGCATATCAGCCCCAGCATTTT; CDR3 protein: CASSLGQGAYQPQHF
J gene: TRBJ2-6; clone size: NA; D gene: NA; V gene: TRBV6-5; CDR3 DNA: TGTGACAACACTTCCGTCGCGGGGGCCAACGTCCTGGCTTTC; CDR3 protein: CDNTSVAGANVLAF
J gene: TRBJ1-2; clone size: NA; D gene: NA; V gene: TRBV6-6; CDR3 DNA: TGTGCCAGCTATGGGGGTCGAATTAACTATGGCTACACCTTC; CDR3 protein: CASYGGRINYGYTF
J gene: TRBJ2-3; clone size: NA; D gene: TRBD2; V gene: TRBV29-1; CDR3 DNA: TGCAGTGCTTCTGAGACTAGCGGATTCACAGATACGCAGTATTTT; CDR3 protein: CSASETSGFTDTQYF
J gene: TRBJ1-6; clone size: NA; D gene: NA; V gene: TRBV7-6; CDR3 DNA: TGTGCCAGCGCGGCGACCGCGGATTCACCCCTCCACTTT; CDR3 protein: CASAATADSPLHF
J gene: TRBJ2-5; clone size: once; D gene: TRBD2; V gene: TRBV13; CDR3 DNA: TGTGCCAGCAGCTCCCCTCCCGGGACTAGCGCAGAGGTTGTGGAAGGGACCCAGTATTTC; CDR3 protein: CASSSPPGTSAEVVEGTQYF
J gene: TRBJ2-1; clone size: NA; D gene: TRBD1; V gene: TRBV11-2; CDR3 DNA: TGTGCCAGGAGCTTAGACGGGCGATTCAGGGGGACCCTTTACAATGAGCAGTTCTTC; CDR3 protein: CARSLDGRFRGTLYNEQFF
J gene: TRBJ2-7; clone size: medium-sized; D gene: TRBD2; V gene: TRBV5-4; CDR3 DNA: TGTGCCAGCAGCTGGGACTACAGACCCTACGAGCAGTACTTC; CDR3 protein: CASSWDYRPYEQYF
J gene: TRBJ2-7; clone size: NA; D gene: TRBD2; V gene: TRBV7-2; CDR3 DNA: TGTGCCAGCAGCGCTTATAGCGGGGGGATAAATGAGCAGTACTTC; CDR3 protein: CASSAYSGGINEQYF
J gene: TRBJ1-1; clone size: medium-sized; D gene: NA; V gene: TRBV6-2/TRBV6-3; CDR3 DNA: TGTGCCAGCAGTTATCCACAAGTGAACACTGAAGCTTTCTTT; CDR3 protein: CASSYPQVNTEAFF
J gene: TRBJ2-7; clone size: NA; D gene: NA; V gene: TRBV11-2; CDR3 DNA: TGTGCCAGCAGCTTGACCTCCTACAGGCAGTACTTC; CDR3 protein: CASSLTSYRQYF
J gene: TRBJ2-1; clone size: NA; D gene: TRBD2; V gene: TRBV11-2; CDR3 DNA: TGTGCCAGCAGCTTAAAGCACCTAGCGGAAATGAATGAGCAGTTCTTC; CDR3 protein: CASSLKHLAEMNEQFF
J gene: TRBJ2-1; clone size: once; D gene: TRBD2; V gene: TRBV11-1; CDR3 DNA: TGTGCCAGTAGCAAGGGACTAGCGAAACGGGCTGAGCAGTGCTTC; CDR3 protein: CASSKGLAKRAEQCF
J gene: TRBJ1-2; clone size: NA; D gene: NA; V gene: TRBV29-1; CDR3 DNA: TGCGGCGTTGAGTTTCGGAGGGATTCAGCTAGCCACACCTTC; CDR3 protein: CGVEFRRDSASHTF
J gene: TRBJ2-2; clone size: NA; D gene: TRBD2; V gene: TRBV6-1; CDR3 DNA: TGTGTCGGCAGAGACGGACTAGCTAGAACCGGGGAGCTCTTTTTT; CDR3 protein: CVGRDGLARTGELFF
J gene: TRBJ2-1; clone size: many; D gene: TRBD2; V gene: TRBV15; CDR3 DNA: TGTGCCACCAGCAGATCGGGGCGGGAGGGGAATGAGCAGTTCTTC; CDR3 protein: CATSRSGREGNEQFF
J gene: TRBJ2-1; clone size: NA; D gene: NA; V gene: TRBV13; CDR3 DNA: TGTGACAACAGCCCCGGGACTGTGCAAAATGAGCAGTTCTTC; CDR3 protein: CDNSPGTVQNEQFF
J gene: TRBJ2-7; clone size: NA; D gene: NA; V gene: TRBV11-2; CDR3 DNA: TGTGCCAGCAGCTTAGATGGGCTCAGCGGGTTGTACGAGCAGTACTTC; CDR3 protein: CASSLDGLSGLYEQYF
J gene: TRBJ2-3; clone size: NA; D gene: NA; V gene: TRBV15; CDR3 DNA: TGTGCCTCCAGTTCAAGCGGGTTTCCTTTGAGGATCCAGTATTTT; CDR3 protein: CASSSSGFPLRIQYF
J gene: TRBJ2-1; clone size: NA; D gene: NA; V gene: TRBV11-2; CDR3 DNA: TGTGCCAACAGCTTAGATGGACGATTCAGCGTGACCCTTTACAATGAGCAGTTCTTC; CDR3 protein: CANSLDGRFSVTLYNEQFF
J gene: TRBJ1-1; clone size: NA; D gene: NA; V gene: TRBV11-2; CDR3 DNA: TGTGTCAGCAGCCCATCCAAGGGGCTGGTGAACACTGAAGCTTTCTTT; CDR3 protein: CVSSPSKGLVNTEAFF
J gene: TRBJ2-2; clone size: NA; D gene: TRBD1; V gene: TRBV6-2/TRBV6-3; CDR3 DNA: TGTGCCAGTAGTTCTCCGGGACAGGGGCTCACCAGGGAGCTGTTTTTT; CDR3 protein: CASSSPGQGLTRELFF
J gene: TRBJ2-3; clone size: once; D gene: NA; V gene: TRBV15; CDR3 DNA: TGTGCCACCAGCAGAGATCGGCTGAGCACAGATACGCAATATTTT; CDR3 protein: CATSRDRLSTDTQYF